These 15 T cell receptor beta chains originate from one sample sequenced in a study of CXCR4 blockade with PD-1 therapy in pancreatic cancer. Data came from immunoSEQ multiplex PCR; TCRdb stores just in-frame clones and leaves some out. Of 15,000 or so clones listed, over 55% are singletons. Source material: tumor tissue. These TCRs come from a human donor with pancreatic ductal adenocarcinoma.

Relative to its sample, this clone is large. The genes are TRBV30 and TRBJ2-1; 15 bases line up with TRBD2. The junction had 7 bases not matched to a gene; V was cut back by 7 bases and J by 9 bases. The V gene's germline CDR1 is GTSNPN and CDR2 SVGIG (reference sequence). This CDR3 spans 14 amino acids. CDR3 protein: CAFRTSGRASEQFF. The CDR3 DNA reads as TGTGCCTTCCGGACTAGCGGGAGGGCCAGTGAGCAGTTCTTC.

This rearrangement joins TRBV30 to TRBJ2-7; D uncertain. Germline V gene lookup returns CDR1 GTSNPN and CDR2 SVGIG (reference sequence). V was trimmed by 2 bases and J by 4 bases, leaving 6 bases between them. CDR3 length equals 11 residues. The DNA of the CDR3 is TGTGCCTGGAGTACCAATTACGAGCAGTACTTC. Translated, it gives CAWSTNYEQYF. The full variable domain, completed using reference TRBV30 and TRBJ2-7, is SQTIHQWPATLVQPVGSPLSLECTVEGTSNPNLYWYRQAAGRGLQLLFYSVGIGQISSEVPQNLSASRPQDRQFILSSKKLLLSDSGFYLCAWSTNYEQYFGPGTRLTVT.

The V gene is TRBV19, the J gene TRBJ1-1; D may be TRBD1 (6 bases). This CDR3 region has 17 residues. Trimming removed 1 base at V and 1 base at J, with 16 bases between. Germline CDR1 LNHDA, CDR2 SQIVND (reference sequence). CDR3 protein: CASSIGGGQTRNTEAFF. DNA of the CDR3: TGTGCCAGTAGTATAGGGGGTGGACAGACGAGGAACACTGAAGCTTTCTTT. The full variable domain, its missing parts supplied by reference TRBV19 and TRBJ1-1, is DGGITQSPKYLFRKEGQNVTLSCEQNLNHDAMYWYRQDPGQGLRLIYYSQIVNDFQKGDIAEGYSVSREKKESFPLTVTSAQKNPTAFYLCASSIGGGQTRNTEAFFGQGTRLTVV.

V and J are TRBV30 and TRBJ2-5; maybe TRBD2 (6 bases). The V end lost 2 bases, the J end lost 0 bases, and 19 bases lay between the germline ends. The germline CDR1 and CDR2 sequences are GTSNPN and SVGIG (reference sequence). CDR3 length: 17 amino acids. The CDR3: CAWSFWPGDGHQETQYF. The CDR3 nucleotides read TGTGCCTGGAGTTTTTGGCCGGGGGACGGACACCAAGAGACCCAGTACTTC. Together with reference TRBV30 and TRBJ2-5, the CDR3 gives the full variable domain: SQTIHQWPATLVQPVGSPLSLECTVEGTSNPNLYWYRQAAGRGLQLLFYSVGIGQISSEVPQNLSASRPQDRQFILSSKKLLLSDSGFYLCAWSFWPGDGHQETQYFGPGTRLLVL.

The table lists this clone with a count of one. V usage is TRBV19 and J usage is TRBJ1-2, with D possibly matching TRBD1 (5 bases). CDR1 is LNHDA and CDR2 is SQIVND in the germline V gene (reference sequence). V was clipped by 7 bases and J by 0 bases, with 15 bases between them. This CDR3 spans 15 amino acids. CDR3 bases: TGTGCCAGTACCCCGAAGGGGTCCCCTAACTATGGCTACACCTTC. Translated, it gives CASTPKGSPNYGYTF.

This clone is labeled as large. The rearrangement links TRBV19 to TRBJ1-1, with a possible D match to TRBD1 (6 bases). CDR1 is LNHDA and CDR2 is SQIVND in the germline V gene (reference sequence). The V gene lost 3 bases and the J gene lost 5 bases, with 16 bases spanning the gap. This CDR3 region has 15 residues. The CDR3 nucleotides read TGTGCCAGTAGTATCACAGCGGGACATGGGACTGAAGCTTTCTTT. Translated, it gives CASSITAGHGTEAFF.

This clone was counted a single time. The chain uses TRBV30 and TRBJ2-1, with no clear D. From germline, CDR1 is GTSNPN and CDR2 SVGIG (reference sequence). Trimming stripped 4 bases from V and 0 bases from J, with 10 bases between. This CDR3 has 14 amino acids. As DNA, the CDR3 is TGTGCCTGGATGCCCAGAAGCTCCTACAATGAGCAGTTCTTC. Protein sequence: CAWMPRSSYNEQFF.

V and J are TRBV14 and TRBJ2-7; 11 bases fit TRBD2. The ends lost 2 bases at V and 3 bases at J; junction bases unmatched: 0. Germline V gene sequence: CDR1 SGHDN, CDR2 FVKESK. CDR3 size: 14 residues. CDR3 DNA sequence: TGTGCCAGCAGCCAACTAGCGGGAGGCTACGAGCAGTACTTC. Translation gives CASSQLAGGYEQYF.

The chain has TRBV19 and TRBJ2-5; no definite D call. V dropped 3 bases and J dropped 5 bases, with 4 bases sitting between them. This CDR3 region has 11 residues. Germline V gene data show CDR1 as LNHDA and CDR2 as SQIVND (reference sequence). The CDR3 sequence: CASSISETQYF. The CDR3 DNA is TGTGCCAGTAGTATCTCTGAGACCCAGTACTTC.

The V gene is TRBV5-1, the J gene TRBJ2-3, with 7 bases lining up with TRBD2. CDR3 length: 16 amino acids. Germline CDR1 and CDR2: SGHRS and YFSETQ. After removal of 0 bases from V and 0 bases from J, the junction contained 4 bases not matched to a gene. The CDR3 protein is CASSLGVSGSTDTQYF. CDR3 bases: TGCGCCAGCAGCTTGGGGGTTAGCGGGAGCACAGATACGCAGTATTTT.

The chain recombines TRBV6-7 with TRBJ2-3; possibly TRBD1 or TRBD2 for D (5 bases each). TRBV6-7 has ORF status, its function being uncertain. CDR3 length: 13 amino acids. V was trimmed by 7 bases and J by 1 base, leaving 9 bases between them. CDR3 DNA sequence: TGTGCCAGCACCTGGGACCGCACAGATACGCAGTATTTT. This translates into CASTWDRTDTQYF.

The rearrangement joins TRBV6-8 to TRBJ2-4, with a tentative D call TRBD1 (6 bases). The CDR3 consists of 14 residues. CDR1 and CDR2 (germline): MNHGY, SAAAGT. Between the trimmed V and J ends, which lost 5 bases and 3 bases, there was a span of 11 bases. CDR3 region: CASSTTGLKNIQYF. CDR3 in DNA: TGTGCCAGCAGTACTACAGGGCTCAAAAACATTCAGTACTTC.

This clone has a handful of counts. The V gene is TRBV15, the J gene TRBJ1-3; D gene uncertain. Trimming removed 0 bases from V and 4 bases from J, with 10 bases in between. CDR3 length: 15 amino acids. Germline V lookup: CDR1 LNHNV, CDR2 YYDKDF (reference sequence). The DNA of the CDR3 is TGTGCCACCAGCAGAGATCGGCTAGCAGGAAACACCATATATTTT. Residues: CATSRDRLAGNTIYF.

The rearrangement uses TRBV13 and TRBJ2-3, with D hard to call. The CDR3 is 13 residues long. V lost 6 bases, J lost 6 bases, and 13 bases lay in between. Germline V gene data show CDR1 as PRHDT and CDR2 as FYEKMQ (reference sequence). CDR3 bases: TGTGCCAGCAGTTTAAGAGGATGGGATACGCAGTATTTT. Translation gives CASSLRGWDTQYF.

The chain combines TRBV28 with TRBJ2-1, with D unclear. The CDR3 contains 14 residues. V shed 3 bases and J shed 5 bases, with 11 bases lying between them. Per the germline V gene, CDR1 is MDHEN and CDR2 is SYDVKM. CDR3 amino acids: CASSFPPQNNEQFF. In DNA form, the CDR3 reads TGTGCCAGCAGTTTCCCCCCCCAGAACAATGAGCAGTTCTTC. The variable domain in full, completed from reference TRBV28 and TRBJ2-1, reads DVKVTQSSRYLVKRTGEKVFLECVQDMDHENMFWYRQDPGLGLRLIYFSYDVKMKEKGDIPEGYSVSREKKERFSLILESASTNQTSMYLCASSFPPQNNEQFFGPGTRLTVL.